This T cell receptor beta chain appears in the sequencing data of a study of Ad26.COV2.S vaccination and SARS-CoV-2 variants. Germline CDR1 reads SGHRS; CDR2 reads YFSETQ. The CDR3 is 14 amino acids. After removal of 0 bases from V and 2 bases from J, the junction contained 2 bases not matched to a gene. The assay was immunoSEQ multiplex PCR, and TCRdb's table has in-frame clones only and misses some. The sample holds a few hundred thousand clones, around 87% seen once. Indicated treatment: some 19 received Ad26.COV2.S at low or high dose, single or two shots; 5 received placebo; per-sample allocation not given. Collection of samples fell on day 63 after the first vaccine or placebo injection.

This sequence joins TRBV5-1 and TRBJ2-7; TRBD2 agrees at 7 bases. The starting material was peripheral blood, obtained in a trial of Ad26.COV2.S vaccine versus placebo. This clonotype was obtained from a person aged 18-65 years who received the Ad26.COV2.S COVID-19 vaccine or a placebo. The CDR3: CASSLERGAYEQYF. For the CDR3, the DNA is TGCGCCAGCAGCTTGGAACGGGGGGCCTACGAGCAGTACTTC. Looking up the rest from reference TRBV5-1 and TRBJ2-7 gives the full variable domain: KAGVTQTPRYLIKTRGQQVTLSCSPISGHRSVSWYQQTPGQGLQFLFEYFSETQRNKGNFPGRFSGRQFSNSRSEMNVSTLELGDSALYLCASSLERGAYEQYFGPGTRLTVT.